This T cell receptor beta chain was found in a study of T cell responses to AZD1222 COVID-19 vaccine. Study overall: Analysis merged second doses at about 4 or about 12 weeks.

Germline lookup yields CDR1 MNHEY and CDR2 SVGEGT. There are 14 residues in the CDR3. Trimming took off 4 bases at V and 8 bases at J, with 14 bases between the two ends. As concerns this clone: Its antigen is not known.

The study, taken as a whole, reports: Spike-wide vaccine-associated CD4 TCRs dominated at 160-218 and 743-854. Reportedly, nearly half the spike-specific TCRs target unmutated variant regions.

Assay used: immunoSEQ multiplex PCR; TCRdb lists only in-frame clones, some missing. The table records some 150,000 clones, approximately 90% of them present only once. The chain joins TRBV6-2 or TRBV6-3 to TRBJ1-4; D is ambiguous. The source of this sequence is an adult in good health. Sample: peripheral blood, taken on day 0 of AZD1222 vaccination. The CDR3 bases are TGTGCCAGCAGTTGGAGACGCGCAGGAGAAAAACTGTTTTTT. Its translation: CASSWRRAGEKLFF.